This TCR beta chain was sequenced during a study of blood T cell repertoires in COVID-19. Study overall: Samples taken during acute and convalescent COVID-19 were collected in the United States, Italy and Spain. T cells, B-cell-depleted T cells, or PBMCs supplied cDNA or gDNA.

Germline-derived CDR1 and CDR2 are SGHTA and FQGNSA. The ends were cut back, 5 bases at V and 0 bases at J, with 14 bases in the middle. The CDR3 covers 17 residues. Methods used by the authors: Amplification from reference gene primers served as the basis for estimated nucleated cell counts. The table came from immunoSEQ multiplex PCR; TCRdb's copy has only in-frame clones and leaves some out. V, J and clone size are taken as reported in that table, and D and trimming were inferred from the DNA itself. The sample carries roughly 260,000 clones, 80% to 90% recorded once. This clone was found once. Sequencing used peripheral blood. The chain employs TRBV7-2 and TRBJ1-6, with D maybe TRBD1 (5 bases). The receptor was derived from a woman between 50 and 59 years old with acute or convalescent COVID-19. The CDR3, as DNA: TGTGCCAGCAGCCAAGGCGGGGGAAGCTCCTATAATTCACCCCTCCACTTT. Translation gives CASSQGGGSSYNSPLHF.